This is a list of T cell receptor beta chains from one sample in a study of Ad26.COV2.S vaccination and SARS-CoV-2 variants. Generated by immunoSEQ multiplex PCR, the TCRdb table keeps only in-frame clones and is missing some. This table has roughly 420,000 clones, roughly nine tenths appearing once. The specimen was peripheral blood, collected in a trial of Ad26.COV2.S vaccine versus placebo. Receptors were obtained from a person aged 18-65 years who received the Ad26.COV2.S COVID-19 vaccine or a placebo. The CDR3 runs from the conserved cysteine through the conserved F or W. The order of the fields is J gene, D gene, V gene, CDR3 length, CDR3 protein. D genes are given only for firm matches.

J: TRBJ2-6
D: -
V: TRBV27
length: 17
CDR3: CASGRDNGISGANVLTF

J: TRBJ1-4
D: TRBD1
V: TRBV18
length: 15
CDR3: CASSPGTAFNEKLFF

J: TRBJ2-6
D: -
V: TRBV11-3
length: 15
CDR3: CASSFPGSGANVLTF

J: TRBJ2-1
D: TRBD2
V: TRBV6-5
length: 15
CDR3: CASSLTSGGADEQFF

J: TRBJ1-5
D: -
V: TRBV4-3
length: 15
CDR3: CASSPYWSGNQPQHF

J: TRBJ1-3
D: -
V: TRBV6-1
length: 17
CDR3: CASSERGVRASGNTIYF

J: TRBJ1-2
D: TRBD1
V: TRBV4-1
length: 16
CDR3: CASSRTPDRGGYGYTF

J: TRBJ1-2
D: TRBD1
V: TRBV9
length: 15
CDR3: CASSVAEDRGYGYTF

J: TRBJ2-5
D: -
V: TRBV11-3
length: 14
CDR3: CASSPSRLRETQYF

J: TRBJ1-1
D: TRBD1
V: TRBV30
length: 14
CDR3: CAWRKQGEITEAFF

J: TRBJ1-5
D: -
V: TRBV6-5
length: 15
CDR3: CASRVTRSSNQPQHF

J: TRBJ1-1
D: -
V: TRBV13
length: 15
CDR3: CASSSPRGSVTEAFF

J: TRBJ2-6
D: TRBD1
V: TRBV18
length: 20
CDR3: CASSPPVAGQGTKGANVLTF

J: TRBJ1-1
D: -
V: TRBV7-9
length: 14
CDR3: CASSGIGGEGWPFF

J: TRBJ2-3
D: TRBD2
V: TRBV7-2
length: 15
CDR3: CASSLVGGAPDTQYF

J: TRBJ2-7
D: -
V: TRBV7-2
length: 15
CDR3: CASSADRDNVYEQYF

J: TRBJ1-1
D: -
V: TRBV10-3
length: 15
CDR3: CAISDSTPRGTEAFF

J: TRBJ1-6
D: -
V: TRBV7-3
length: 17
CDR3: CASSLVCGTVYNSPLHF